Reported below is one T cell receptor beta chain. Its antigen is not known. The conserved final phenylalanine or tryptophan is absent from the CDR3, which likely points to a read error. From about 0.45 ug total RNA, TCR beta cDNA was generated with a primer in the constant region. Slightly modified ARM-PCR served as the procedure for the TCR beta libraries. These libraries came from three rounds of nested multiplex PCR. The first two PCR rounds used TRBV1-TRBV30 forward primers with a C-beta reverse primer, around 10 cycles each. TCRdb re-derived calls from the multiplex PCR reads in MiXCR, one entry per CDR3 protein. The table has 100,000 or so distinct CDR3 sequences, roughly 80% seen once. The data stem from a study of tumor-infiltrating lymphocytes in primary liver carcinoma. General study results and limits: No more than about 8-24% of top clones could be seen in all five tumor regions.

CDR3 length: 13 amino acids. The germline V gene has CDR1 SGHNT and CDR2 YYREEE (reference sequence). Co-extraction yielded RNA and DNA from around 20-30 mg of unsorted bulk tissue. V is TRBV5-4 and J is TRBJ2-1; tentatively, D is TRBD1 (5 bases). Source material: liver tumor tissue from sampling region 3. This sample's subset: tumor region T3, left-lateral pole. The source of this sequence is a man aged 40-55 years with primary liver carcinoma and hepatitis B virus infection. The CDR3 loop reads CARSLGQYNEQFY. DNA for the CDR3: TGTGCCAGAAGCTTGGGGCAGTACAATGAGCAGTTCTAC.